The 26 T cell receptor beta chains reported below all come from one sample, sequenced in a study of T-cell memory formation after mild COVID-19. Via MiXCR, TCRdb re-called the 5' RACE reads, giving one row per CDR3 protein. Of 150,000 to 200,000 distinct CDR3 sequences in the sample, roughly 28% were seen once. The sample comprised PBMCs or a T cell subset sorted from them (not recorded which). Receptor source: an adult woman who had mild COVID-19 (a few samples of this study predate the infection). Cell type and time point are not known.

This clonotype was seen only a few times. The chain joins TRBV18 to TRBJ1-1; possibly TRBD1 for D (5 bases). The CDR3 runs to 15 residues. Germline V gene data show CDR1 as KGHSH and CDR2 as LQKENI. Trimming removed 3 bases from V and 1 base from J, with 12 bases in between. The DNA of the CDR3 is TGTGCCAGCTCACCGGGAGGGGCGGGGAACACTGAAGCTTTCTTT. It codes for CASSPGGAGNTEAFF.

This clonotype was counted between two and nine times. The rearrangement joins TRBV30 to TRBJ2-3, with a possible D match to TRBD2 (6 bases). This CDR3 is 12 amino acids long. Germline CDR1 is GTSNPN and CDR2 is SVGIG (reference sequence). Trimming shortened V by 2 bases and J by 6 bases, and 9 bases separated the two germline ends. DNA for the CDR3: TGTGCCTGGAGTACGGCGGGGGATACGCAGTATTTT. Translated: CAWSTAGDTQYF. Full variable domain (outside the CDR3, taken from reference TRBV30 and TRBJ2-3): SQTIHQWPATLVQPVGSPLSLECTVEGTSNPNLYWYRQAAGRGLQLLFYSVGIGQISSEVPQNLSASRPQDRQFILSSKKLLLSDSGFYLCAWSTAGDTQYFGPGTRLTVL.

This clonotype was seen only a few times. V usage is TRBV11-2 and J usage is TRBJ1-1, with a weak D call TRBD1 (5 bases). This CDR3 spans 15 amino acids. CDR1 is SGHAT and CDR2 is FQNNGV in the germline V gene. The ends were cut back, 4 bases at V and 0 bases at J, with 12 bases in the middle. The CDR3 is CASSSLTGVNTEAFF. DNA of the CDR3: TGTGCCAGCAGCTCCCTGACGGGGGTGAACACTGAAGCTTTCTTT.

This chain connects TRBV27 to TRBJ2-7; no definite D call. The CDR3 totals 15 residues. Germline V gives CDR1 MNHEY, CDR2 SMNVEV (reference sequence). V was trimmed by 2 bases and J by 3 bases, leaving 14 bases between them. The CDR3 sequence: CASSLKGSRFYEQYF. CDR3 sequence (DNA): TGTGCCAGCAGTTTAAAGGGCAGCCGATTCTACGAGCAGTACTTC.

This chain joins TRBV5-1 and TRBJ2-5; D possibly corresponds to TRBD2 (5 bases). The CDR3 consists of 15 residues. V lost 3 bases and J lost 5, with 17 bases in between. The V gene's germline CDR1 is SGHRS and CDR2 YFSETQ. The CDR3 loop reads CASSSEPGPGETQYF. Here the CDR3 DNA reads TGCGCCAGCAGCTCAGAGCCAGGACCGGGGGAGACCCAGTACTTC.

This clonotype was detected a few times. The rearrangement uses TRBV20-1 and TRBJ2-2, with 9 bases identical to TRBD2. The CDR3 has 14 amino acids. Trimming took 0 bases from V and 6 from J; bases not matched to a gene: 2. Germline V CDR1 and CDR2: DFQATT, SNEGSKA (reference sequence). The CDR3 DNA sequence: TGCAGTGCTAGAGATGGCGGGGGGGCCGGGGAGCTGTTTTTT. It translates to CSARDGGGAGELFF.

This clonotype appeared a few times. The chain couples TRBV9 to TRBJ2-1, with no clear D. Germline V gene sequence: CDR1 SGDLS, CDR2 YYNGEE. The CDR3 spans 16 residues. V dropped 0 bases and J dropped 0 bases, with 10 bases sitting between them. The CDR3 spells CASSVGSASSYNEQFF. The CDR3 nucleotides read TGTGCCAGCAGCGTAGGGAGCGCAAGCTCCTACAATGAGCAGTTCTTC.

The chain combines TRBV21-1 with TRBJ2-1; the table's D call TRBD2 went unverified against the DNA. TRBV21-1 is a documented pseudogene. This CDR3 is built from 15 residues. CDR3 in amino acids: CASSTHLAGGNEQFF. The DNA of the CDR3 is TGTGCCAGCAGCACACACCTAGCGGGAGGGAATGAGCAGTTCTTC.

This rearrangement joins TRBV7-9 to TRBJ2-1, with 15 bases aligning to TRBD2. The CDR3 loop spans 18 amino acids. The V and J ends lost 4 bases and 0 bases, in that order; junction bases with no gene match: 4. The germline V gene has CDR1 SEHNR and CDR2 FQNEAQ (reference sequence). The CDR3: CASSSGLAGGVSYNEQFF. CDR3 sequence (DNA): TGTGCCAGCAGCTCAGGACTAGCGGGAGGGGTCTCCTACAATGAGCAGTTCTTC.

This clonotype was picked up a small number of times. V gene TRBV4-1 combines with J gene TRBJ2-7, with D perhaps matching TRBD2 (5 bases). This CDR3 region has 16 residues. The V and J ends lost 1 base and 2 bases respectively, with 15 bases between them. Germline V gene data show CDR1 as MGHRA and CDR2 as YSYEKL. The CDR3 bases are TGCGCCAGCAGCCAAGTTGGGCTAGCTGATACCTACGAGCAGTACTTC. Residues: CASSQVGLADTYEQYF.

This chain uses TRBV7-2 with TRBJ2-1, with TRBD2 matching over 10 bases. V was pared by 5 bases and J by 6 bases, with 7 bases of the junction left unmatched. CDR1 and CDR2 (germline): SGHTA, FQGNSA. This CDR3 region has 15 residues. The CDR3 sequence: CASSAVAGGSNEQFF. For the CDR3, the DNA is TGTGCCAGCAGCGCAGTAGCGGGGGGAAGCAATGAGCAGTTCTTC.

This clonotype was found a few times. The chain uses TRBV6-1 and TRBJ1-1; D remains unclear. Germline CDR1 reads MNHNS; CDR2 reads SASEGT. The CDR3 loop spans 14 amino acids. The V end lost 2 bases, the J end lost 3 bases, and 10 bases lay between the germline ends. CDR3 amino acids: CASSELAPDTEAFF. The CDR3 DNA follows: TGTGCCAGCAGTGAATTGGCACCTGACACTGAAGCTTTCTTT.

The V gene is TRBV5-1, the J gene TRBJ2-3, with 14 bases fitting TRBD2. CDR1 SGHRS and CDR2 YFSETQ come from the germline V gene. The CDR3 is made up of 19 amino acids. V trimming: 4 bases; J trimming: 2 bases; junction bases outside the gene matches: 12. The CDR3 is CASSLGLAGARSFTDTQYF. The CDR3 nucleotides read TGCGCCAGCAGCCTGGGACTAGCGGGAGCCCGCTCCTTCACAGATACGCAGTATTTT.

This clonotype occurred a few times. The chain combines TRBV19 with TRBJ1-2; D possibly corresponds to TRBD1 (5 bases). The germline CDR1 and CDR2 sequences are LNHDA and SQIVND (reference sequence). The length of the CDR3 is 14 residues. With 7 bases removed from V and 0 bases from J, the gap between germline ends came to 12 bases. CDR3: CASNLGRTNYGYTF. Here the CDR3 DNA reads TGTGCCAGTAACCTGGGACGTACTAACTATGGCTACACCTTC.

J is TRBJ1-2 and V is TRBV20-1, with 7 positions matching TRBD1. The trim removed 0 bases at V and 4 bases at J, leaving 8 bases unmatched. The CDR3 consists of 15 residues. Germline loops: CDR1 DFQATT, CDR2 SNEGSKA (reference sequence). The chain's CDR3 is CSARDRAGGAYGYTF. CDR3 DNA sequence: TGCAGTGCTAGAGATCGGGCAGGGGGTGCCTATGGCTACACCTTC.

This clonotype was seen only a few times. The chain links TRBV3-1 to TRBJ2-2, with a tentative D call TRBD2 (5 bases). Germline V CDR1 and CDR2: LGHDT, YNNKEL (reference sequence). The CDR3 runs 14 residues. V gave up 4 bases and J gave up 4 bases, with 10 bases separating them. The CDR3 is CASSPLSGTGELFF. Here the CDR3 DNA reads TGTGCCAGCAGCCCCTTGAGCGGCACCGGGGAGCTGTTTTTT.

The chain employs TRBV7-9 and TRBJ1-1; possible D gene TRBD1, 5 bases. The germline gives CDR1 SEHNR, CDR2 FQNEAQ (reference sequence). V was cut by 3 bases and J by 8 bases, with 13 bases left in between. The CDR3 has 13 residues. The CDR3 reads CASSFHSGGEAFF. The CDR3, as DNA: TGTGCCAGCAGCTTTCATAGTGGGGGGGAAGCTTTCTTT.

The chain has TRBV28 and TRBJ1-5, with D possibly being TRBD1 (5 bases). This CDR3 is 16 amino acids long. Germline V CDR1 and CDR2: MDHEN, SYDVKM. V was cut by 5 bases and J by 0 bases, with 14 bases left in between. The CDR3 reads CASSRTGEYSNQPQHF. The CDR3 region has the DNA TGTGCCAGCAGTCGCACGGGGGAATATAGCAATCAGCCCCAGCATTTT.

V is TRBV19 and J is TRBJ1-2; D is ambiguous. The ends were cut back, 7 bases at V and 8 bases at J, with 11 bases in the middle. Per the germline V gene, CDR1 is LNHDA and CDR2 is SQIVND (reference sequence). The CDR3 length is 11 residues. The CDR3 region has the DNA TGTGCCAGTAAATCCGGTGTAGGCTACACCTTC. It is translated as CASKSGVGYTF. Drawing the rest from reference TRBV19 and TRBJ1-2, the complete variable domain is DGGITQSPKYLFRKEGQNVTLSCEQNLNHDAMYWYRQDPGQGLRLIYYSQIVNDFQKGDIAEGYSVSREKKESFPLTVTSAQKNPTAFYLCASKSGVGYTFGSGTRLTVV.

The chain employs TRBV7-6 and TRBJ2-3; 7 nucleotides match TRBD2. CDR3 length equals 20 residues. The J segment lost 2 bases and the V segment lost 4 bases, leaving 21 bases of the junction unmatched. CDR1 and CDR2 from the germline V gene are SGHVS and FNYEAQ. CDR3: CASSSEWAGDETIFTDTQYF. The CDR3 nucleotides read TGTGCCAGCAGCTCAGAATGGGCGGGAGACGAGACAATTTTCACAGATACGCAGTATTTT.

The chain recombines TRBV7-2 with TRBJ2-7; 11 bases are shared with TRBD2. Looked up from germline, CDR1 is SGHTA and CDR2 is FQGNSA. The CDR3 length is 14 residues. After removal of 3 bases from V and 7 bases from J, the junction contained 5 bases not matched to a gene. This CDR3 reads CASSLVGLAVEQYF. Here the CDR3 DNA reads TGTGCCAGCAGCTTGGTGGGACTAGCGGTTGAGCAGTACTTC.

The V call is TRBV12-3 or TRBV12-4, the J call TRBJ2-7, with D perhaps TRBD1 or TRBD2 (6 bases each). The CDR3 extends over 14 amino acids. Trimming shortened V by 6 bases and J by 6 bases, and 18 bases separated the two germline ends. CDR3 in amino acids: CASSPVWGAREQYF. The CDR3 DNA is TGTGCCAGCAGCCCTGTTTGGGGGGCGCGCGAGCAGTACTTC.

This rearrangement joins TRBV7-9 to TRBJ1-1; TRBD1 agrees at 10 bases. The CDR3 length is 14 residues. V gave up 2 bases and J gave up 6 bases; unmatched junction bases: 3. Germline lookup yields CDR1 SEHNR and CDR2 FQNEAQ (reference sequence). CDR3 nucleotide sequence: TGTGCCAGCAGCTTACCGGGACAGGGGCCTGAAGCTTTCTTT. Amino acid sequence: CASSLPGQGPEAFF.

V is TRBV5-1 and J is TRBJ2-1, with 7 nucleotides matching TRBD1. J lost 0 bases, V lost 2 bases, and 2 bases had no gene match. Looked up from germline, CDR1 is SGHRS and CDR2 is YFSETQ. The CDR3 is made up of 15 amino acids. CDR3 DNA sequence: TGCGCCAGCAGCTTCGGGACAGCCTCCTACAATGAGCAGTTCTTC. Translated, it gives CASSFGTASYNEQFF.

This CDR3 is CASRDSAGELFF. DNA for the CDR3: TGCGCCAGCAGAGATAGCGCCGGGGAGCTGTTTTTT. This chain connects TRBV5-1 to TRBJ2-2; tentative D call: TRBD2 (5 bases). This CDR3 comprises 12 residues. Trimming removed 5 bases from V and 6 bases from J, with 8 bases in between. CDR1 and CDR2 (germline): SGHRS, YFSETQ.

The chain carries TRBV5-6 and TRBJ2-4; possibly TRBD2 for D (6 bases). This CDR3 is 14 amino acids long. Germline loops: CDR1 SGHDT, CDR2 YYEEEE. Trimming took off 2 bases at V and 5 bases at J, with 11 bases between the two ends. CDR3 loop: CASSFRWGENIQYF. The CDR3 nucleotides are TGTGCCAGCAGCTTCCGGTGGGGGGAAAACATTCAGTACTTC.